This TCR beta chain was recovered during a study of OX40 agonist ivuxolimab in advanced cancers. Study information: An agonistic anti-OX40 (CD134) antibody, ivuxolimab, was used to treat the patients.

V was pared by 7 bases and J by 3 bases, with 10 bases of the junction left unmatched. The CDR3 loop spans 15 amino acids. The germline CDR1 and CDR2 sequences are MNHEY and SMNVEV (reference sequence). Profiling relied on immunoSEQ multiplex PCR, and the TCRdb table lists in-frame clones only, not all of them. The repertoire consists of roughly 40,000 clones, with about 90% occurring once and the leading ten covering about 28%. Points from the study as a whole: CD8+ T cells (on average) carried more expanded clones than CD4+ T cells.

Turning to this clone: Its antigen remains unidentified.

Systemic immunosuppression or autoimmune disease history was grounds to exclude patients. Researchers took blood at baseline, on cycle 4 day 1, and on cycle 7 day 1. This chain joins TRBV27 and TRBJ2-3; 7 bases map to TRBD1. The source material was CD4+ or CD8+ T cells sorted from blood, sampled in a trial of the OX40 agonist ivuxolimab. This TCR was recovered from an adult with an advanced solid tumor such as melanoma, head and neck, liver or kidney cancer. In DNA form, the CDR3 reads TGTGCCAGCACCGCCGGGACAGAGGGGACAGATACGCAGTATTTT. Translating gives CASTAGTEGTDTQYF.